The 9 T cell receptor beta chains listed next were all sequenced from one sample in a study of T cell responses to AZD1222 COVID-19 vaccine. The data were produced by immunoSEQ multiplex PCR, yet TCRdb's version contains in-frame clones alone and is incomplete. The repertoire holds roughly 150,000 clones, with approximately 88% as singletons. This sample comprised peripheral blood, obtained on day 0 of AZD1222 vaccination. These receptor sequences come from an adult in good health.

J is TRBJ1-1 and V is TRBV10-3, with 8 bases lining up with TRBD1. The V gene's germline CDR1 is ENHRY and CDR2 SYGVKD. V dropped 10 bases and J dropped 4; count of bases not matched to a gene: 20. The CDR3 sequence is 17 residues long. The CDR3 loop is CATTGRQGRVDFTEAFF. The CDR3 region has the DNA TGTGCCACTACGGGCCGACAGGGGAGGGTAGATTTCACTGAAGCTTTCTTT.

The V and J genes are TRBV30 and TRBJ2-5; perhaps TRBD2 as D (8 bases). Germline V gene sequence: CDR1 GTSNPN, CDR2 SVGIG (reference sequence). CDR3 length equals 14 residues. V lost 4 bases and J lost 4, with 16 bases in between. The CDR3 region has the DNA TGTGCCTGGATGAAGGGGGCGGGAGGAGAGACCCAGTACTTC. Its protein is CAWMKGAGGETQYF.

This chain links TRBV24-1 with TRBJ1-2; D remains ambiguous. From germline, CDR1 is KGHDR and CDR2 SFDVKD. V was trimmed by 4 bases and J by 4 bases, leaving 6 bases between them. This CDR3 has 12 residues. The CDR3 region is CATSDPGYGYTF. CDR3 DNA: TGTGCCACCAGTGACCCAGGCTATGGCTACACCTTC.

The chain is built from TRBV18 and TRBJ1-2; possibly TRBD1 for D (6 bases). This CDR3 has 14 amino acids. Deletions cut 5 bases from V and 3 bases from J, with 13 bases between. Germline CDR1 reads KGHSH; CDR2 reads LQKENI. For the CDR3, the DNA is TGTGCCAGCTCAGAAGGGGGATGGGACTATGGCTACACCTTC. Its translation is CASSEGGWDYGYTF. The whole variable domain, filled in from reference TRBV18 and TRBJ1-2, reads NAGVMQNPRHLVRRRGQEARLRCSPMKGHSHVYWYRQLPEEGLKFMVYLQKENIIDESGMPKERFSAEFPKEGPSILRIQQVVRGDSAAYFCASSEGGWDYGYTFGSGTRLTVV.

This clone was seen only a few times. The chain combines TRBV5-6 with TRBJ1-2; D uncertain. This CDR3 contains 15 residues. Germline assignment: CDR1 SGHDT and CDR2 YYEEEE. Trimming removed 1 base at V and 3 bases at J, with 13 bases between. CDR3 amino acids: CASSLSLDFDYGYTF. DNA of the CDR3: TGTGCCAGCAGCTTGTCTCTCGATTTTGACTATGGCTACACCTTC.

This chain uses TRBV18 with TRBJ1-1; 8 bases agree with TRBD1. V dropped 3 bases and J dropped 8; count of bases not matched to a gene: 5. Germline V gene lookup returns CDR1 KGHSH and CDR2 LQKENI. The CDR3 length is 13 residues. CDR3 residues: CASSPAGTGEAFF. The CDR3 nucleotides are TGTGCCAGCTCACCGGCGGGGACAGGAGAAGCTTTCTTT.

Comment on this clone: Other DNA sequences from this sample encode an identical CDR3 as well. The chain carries TRBV15 and TRBJ1-5; D may be TRBD1 (5 bases). The CDR3 runs 16 residues. The V end was cut by 0 bases, the J end by 2 bases, with 11 bases between. Germline V gives CDR1 LNHNV, CDR2 YYDKDF (reference sequence). CDR3 in amino acids: CATSRDRGTGNQPQHF. The CDR3 bases are TGTGCCACCAGCAGAGATCGGGGGACGGGCAATCAGCCCCAGCATTTT.

V and J are TRBV7-9 and TRBJ2-1; D is ambiguous. Between the trimmed V and J ends, which lost 0 bases and 10 bases, there was a span of 19 bases. This CDR3 has 16 amino acids. CDR1 SEHNR and CDR2 FQNEAQ come from the germline V gene (reference sequence). CDR3 sequence reads: CASSLASGVTPGEQFF. CDR3 DNA: TGTGCCAGCAGCTTAGCGTCTGGCGTCACACCTGGGGAGCAGTTCTTC.

The chain combines TRBV6-5 with TRBJ1-2, with a tentative D call TRBD1 (5 bases). The CDR3 is made up of 13 amino acids. The V gene lost 6 bases and the J gene lost 2 bases, with 10 bases spanning the gap. The germline V gene has CDR1 MNHEY and CDR2 SVGAGI. CDR3 residues: CASRHTGNYGYTF. The DNA for the CDR3 is TGTGCCAGCAGACATACAGGAAACTATGGCTACACCTTC.